The count of the clone carrying this T cell receptor beta chain is one. Germline values: CDR1 LNHDA, CDR2 SQIVND (reference sequence). The germline V and J ends were trimmed by 3 bases and 8 bases, with 16 bases remaining between them. This CDR3 comprises 14 residues. Per the study methods: Counts of nucleated cells, estimated from reference gene primer amplification, were obtained. Profiling relied on immunoSEQ multiplex PCR, and the TCRdb table lists in-frame clones only, not all of them. V and J calls and clone size are copied from that table; D and trimming were computed from the DNA. The repertoire includes around 40,000 clones, around 89% of them detected once, and 9% sits in the top ten. The source of the sample is a study of blood T cell repertoires in COVID-19. Looking at the study overall: Researchers got acute and convalescent COVID-19 samples from the United States, Italy and Spain. The cDNA or gDNA used as material had been derived from T cells, B-cell-depleted T cells, or PBMCs.

The V call is TRBV19, the J call TRBJ1-1; D might be TRBD1 (6 bases). The sequence was collected from a man aged 25 to 40 with active or convalescent COVID-19. Sequencing input: peripheral blood. CDR3 in DNA: TGTGCCAGTAGTATCTGGGGGCCCGGCGGGGAAGCTTTCTTT. This translates into CASSIWGPGGEAFF.